This T cell receptor beta chain was documented in a study of T cell changes during pregnancy in multiple sclerosis. Produced via immunoSEQ multiplex PCR; TCRdb's table is partial and in-frame only. The sample includes some 60,000 clones, approximately 91% of them seen just once. This TCR derives from a female donor with multiple sclerosis, enrolled in a pregnancy study. The specimen comprised peripheral blood, sampled after pregnancy.

CDR3 sequence: CASSASIRGSNHGYTF. CDR3 nucleotides: TGTGCCAGCAGTGCGTCAATCAGGGGATCAAACCATGGCTACACCTTC. The V call is TRBV27, the J call TRBJ1-2, with D perhaps matching TRBD1 (6 bases). The germline V and J ends were trimmed by 5 bases and 6 bases, with 22 bases remaining between them. Germline V lookup: CDR1 MNHEY, CDR2 SMNVEV (reference sequence). This CDR3 has 16 amino acids.